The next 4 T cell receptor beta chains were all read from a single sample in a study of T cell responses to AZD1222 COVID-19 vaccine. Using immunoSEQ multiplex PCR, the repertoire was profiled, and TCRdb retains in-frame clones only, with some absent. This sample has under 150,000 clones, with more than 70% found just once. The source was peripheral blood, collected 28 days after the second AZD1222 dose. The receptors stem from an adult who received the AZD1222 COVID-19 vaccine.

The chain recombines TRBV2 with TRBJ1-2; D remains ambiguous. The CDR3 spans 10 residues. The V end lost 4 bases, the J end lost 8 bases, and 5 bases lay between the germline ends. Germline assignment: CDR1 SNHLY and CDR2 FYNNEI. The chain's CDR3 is CASSGNGYTF. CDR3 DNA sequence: TGTGCCAGCAGTGGGAACGGCTACACCTTC.

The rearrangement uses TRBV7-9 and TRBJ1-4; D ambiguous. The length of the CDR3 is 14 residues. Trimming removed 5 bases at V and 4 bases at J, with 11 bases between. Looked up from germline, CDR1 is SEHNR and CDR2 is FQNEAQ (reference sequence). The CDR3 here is CASSATGYNEKLFF. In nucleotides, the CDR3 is TGTGCCAGCAGCGCGACGGGTTATAATGAAAAACTGTTTTTT.

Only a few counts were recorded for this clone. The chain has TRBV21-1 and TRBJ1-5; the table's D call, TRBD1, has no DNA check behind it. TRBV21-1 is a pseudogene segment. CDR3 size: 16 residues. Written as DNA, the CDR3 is TGTGCCAGCACAAAATGGAGACAGGACAATGATCAGCCCCAGCATTTT. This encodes CASTKWRQDNDQPQHF.

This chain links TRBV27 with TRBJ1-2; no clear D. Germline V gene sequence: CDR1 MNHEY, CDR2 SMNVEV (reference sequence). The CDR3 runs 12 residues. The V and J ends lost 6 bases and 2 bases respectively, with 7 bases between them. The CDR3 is CASRGGNYGYTF. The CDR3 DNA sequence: TGTGCCAGCAGGGGAGGAAACTATGGCTACACCTTC.